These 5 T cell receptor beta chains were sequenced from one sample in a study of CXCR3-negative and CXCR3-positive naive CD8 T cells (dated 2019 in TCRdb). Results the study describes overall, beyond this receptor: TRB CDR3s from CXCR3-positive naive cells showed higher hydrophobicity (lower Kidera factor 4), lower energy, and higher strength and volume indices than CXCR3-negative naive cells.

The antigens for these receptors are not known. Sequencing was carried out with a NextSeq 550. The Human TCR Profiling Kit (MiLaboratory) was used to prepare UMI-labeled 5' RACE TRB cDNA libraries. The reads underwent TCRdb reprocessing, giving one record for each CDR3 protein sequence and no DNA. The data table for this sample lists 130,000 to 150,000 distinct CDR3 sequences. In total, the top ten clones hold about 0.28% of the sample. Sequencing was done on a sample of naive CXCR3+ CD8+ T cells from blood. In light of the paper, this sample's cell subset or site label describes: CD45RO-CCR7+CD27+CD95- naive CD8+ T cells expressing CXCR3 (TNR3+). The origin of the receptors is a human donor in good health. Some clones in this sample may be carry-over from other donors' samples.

The CDR3: CASSPQGSTTSYYGYTF. The chain recombines TRBV7-2 with TRBJ1-2; TCRdb reports TRBD1, a call that lacks DNA to check it against. The CDR3 is 17 residues long. Germline CDR1 is SGHTA and CDR2 is FQGNSA.

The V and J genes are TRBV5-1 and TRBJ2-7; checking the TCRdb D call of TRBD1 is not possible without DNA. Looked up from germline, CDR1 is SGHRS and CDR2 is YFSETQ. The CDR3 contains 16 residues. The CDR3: CASSLGTGTEFYEQYF.

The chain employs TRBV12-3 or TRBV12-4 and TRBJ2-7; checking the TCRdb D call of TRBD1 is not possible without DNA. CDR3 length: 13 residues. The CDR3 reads CASSAGTPYEQYF.

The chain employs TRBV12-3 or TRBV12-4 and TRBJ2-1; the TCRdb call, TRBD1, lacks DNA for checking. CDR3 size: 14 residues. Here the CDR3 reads CASSWTGGFDEQFF.

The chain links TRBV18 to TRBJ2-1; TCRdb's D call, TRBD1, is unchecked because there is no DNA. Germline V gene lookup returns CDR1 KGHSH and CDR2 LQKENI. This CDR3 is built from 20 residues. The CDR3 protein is CASSPTWVAGGRLSYNEQFF.